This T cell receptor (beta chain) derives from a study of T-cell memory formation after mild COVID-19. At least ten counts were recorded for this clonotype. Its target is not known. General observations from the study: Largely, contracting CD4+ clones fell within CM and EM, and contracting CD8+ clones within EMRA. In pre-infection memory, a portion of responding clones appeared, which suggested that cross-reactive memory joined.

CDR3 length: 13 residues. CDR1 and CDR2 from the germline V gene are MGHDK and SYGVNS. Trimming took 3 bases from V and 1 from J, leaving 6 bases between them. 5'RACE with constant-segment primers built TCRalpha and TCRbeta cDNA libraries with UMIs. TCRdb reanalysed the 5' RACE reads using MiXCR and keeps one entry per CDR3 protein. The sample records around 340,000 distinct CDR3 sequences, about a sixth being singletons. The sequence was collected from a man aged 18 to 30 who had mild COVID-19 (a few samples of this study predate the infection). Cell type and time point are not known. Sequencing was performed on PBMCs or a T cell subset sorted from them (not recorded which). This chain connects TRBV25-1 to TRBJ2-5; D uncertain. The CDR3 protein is CASSDRVQETQYF. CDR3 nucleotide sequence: TGTGCCAGCAGTGACCGAGTCCAAGAGACCCAGTACTTC.